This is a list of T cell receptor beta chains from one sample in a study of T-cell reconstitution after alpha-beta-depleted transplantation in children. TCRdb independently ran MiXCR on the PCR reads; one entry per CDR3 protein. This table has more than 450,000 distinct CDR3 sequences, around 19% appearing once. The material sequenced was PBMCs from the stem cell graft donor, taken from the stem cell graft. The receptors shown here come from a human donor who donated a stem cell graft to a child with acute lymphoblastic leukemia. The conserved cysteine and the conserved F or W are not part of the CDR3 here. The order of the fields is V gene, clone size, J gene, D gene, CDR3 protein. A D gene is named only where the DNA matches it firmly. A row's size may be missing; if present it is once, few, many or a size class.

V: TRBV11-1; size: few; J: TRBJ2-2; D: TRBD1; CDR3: ASSFGGTGGANTGELF
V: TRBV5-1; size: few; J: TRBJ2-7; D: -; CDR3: ASSSGWGSSYEQY
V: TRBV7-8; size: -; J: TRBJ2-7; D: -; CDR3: ASSPQPGPQTYEQY
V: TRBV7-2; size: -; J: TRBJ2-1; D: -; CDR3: ASSLVPGAYNEQF
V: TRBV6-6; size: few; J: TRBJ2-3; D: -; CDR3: ASSRTLVTQY
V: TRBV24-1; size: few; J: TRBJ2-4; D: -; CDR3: ATSDYADLAKNIQY
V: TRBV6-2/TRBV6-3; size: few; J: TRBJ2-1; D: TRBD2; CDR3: ASRRAAGLVGPGEQF
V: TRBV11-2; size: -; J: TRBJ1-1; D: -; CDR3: ASSPYREANTEAF
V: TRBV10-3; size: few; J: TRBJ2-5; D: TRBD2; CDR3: AISESTSGRDSGTQY
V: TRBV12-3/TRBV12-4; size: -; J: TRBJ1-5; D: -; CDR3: ASSFLFKGGWSNQPQH
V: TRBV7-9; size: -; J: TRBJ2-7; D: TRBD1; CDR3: ASSGQGGSEQY
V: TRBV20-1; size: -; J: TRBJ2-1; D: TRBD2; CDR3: SARKGLANNEQF
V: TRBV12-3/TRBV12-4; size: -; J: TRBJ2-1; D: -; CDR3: ASRPFMTYNEQF